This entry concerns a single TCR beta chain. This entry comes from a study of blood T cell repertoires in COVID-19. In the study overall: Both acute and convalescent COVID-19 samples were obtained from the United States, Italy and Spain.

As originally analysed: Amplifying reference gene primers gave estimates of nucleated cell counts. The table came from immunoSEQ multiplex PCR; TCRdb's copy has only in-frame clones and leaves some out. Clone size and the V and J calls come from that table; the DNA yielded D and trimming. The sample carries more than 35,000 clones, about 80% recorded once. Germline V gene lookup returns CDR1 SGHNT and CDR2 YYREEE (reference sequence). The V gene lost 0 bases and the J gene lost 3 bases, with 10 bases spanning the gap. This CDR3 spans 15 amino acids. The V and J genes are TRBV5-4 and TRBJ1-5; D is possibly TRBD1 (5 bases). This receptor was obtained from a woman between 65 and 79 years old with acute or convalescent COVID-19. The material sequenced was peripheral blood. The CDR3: CASSLGGGDNQPQHF. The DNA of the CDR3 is TGTGCCAGCAGCTTGGGTGGAGGGGACAATCAGCCCCAGCATTTT. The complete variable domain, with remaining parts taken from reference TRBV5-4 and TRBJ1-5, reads ETGVTQSPTHLIKTRGQQVTLRCSSQSGHNTVSWYQQALGQGPQFIFQYYREEENGRGNFPPRFSGLQFPNYSSELNVNALELDDSALYLCASSLGGGDNQPQHFGDGTRLSIL.